These 15 T cell receptor beta chains came from one sample sequenced in a study of T cell changes during pregnancy in multiple sclerosis. Assay: immunoSEQ multiplex PCR; the TCRdb copy retains only in-frame clones and omits some. The data contain 55,000 to 85,000 clones, just under 95% of them seen just once; the ten biggest clones take up just under 2%. The sequenced sample was peripheral blood, obtained in the second trimester of pregnancy. The receptors here all came from a female donor with multiple sclerosis, enrolled in a pregnancy study.

The CDR3 DNA follows: TGTGCCAGTAGCCGGGACAGGGCGGGCGGGGAGCTGTTTTTT. Amino acid sequence: CASSRDRAGGELFF. The V and J genes are TRBV19 and TRBJ2-2; TRBD1 aligns across 9 bases. Germline V gives CDR1 LNHDA, CDR2 SQIVND (reference sequence). V was clipped by 6 bases and J by 7 bases; unmatched bases: 6. The CDR3 is 14 residues long.

This chain joins TRBV6-1 and TRBJ2-2; no reliable D call. This CDR3 is built from 14 residues. Looked up from germline, CDR1 is MNHNS and CDR2 is SASEGT. The V end lost 7 bases, the J end lost 2 bases, and 11 bases lay between the germline ends. The CDR3 reads CASKFAENTGELFF. The CDR3 region has the DNA TGTGCCAGCAAGTTCGCGGAAAACACCGGGGAGCTGTTTTTT.

The count of this clone is one. The V call is TRBV7-8, the J call TRBJ2-7, with D perhaps matching TRBD2 (6 bases). V was pared by 0 bases and J by 1 base, with 7 bases between. This CDR3 spans 14 amino acids. Per germline, CDR1 SGHVS and CDR2 FQNEAQ. The DNA for the CDR3 is TGTGCCAGCAGCTTAGCGGGGGGATCCTACGAGCAGTACTTC. It specifies CASSLAGGSYEQYF.

This clone is a singleton in its sample. The chain combines TRBV7-2 with TRBJ1-2, with D tentatively TRBD1 (5 bases). Looked up from germline, CDR1 is SGHTA and CDR2 is FQGNSA. V lost 5 bases, J lost 7 bases, and 14 bases lay in between. The CDR3 is 13 amino acids. The CDR3 sequence is CASSPGGTSGYTF. The CDR3, as DNA: TGTGCCAGCAGCCCGGGCGGGACCAGTGGCTACACCTTC.

This chain uses TRBV5-4 with TRBJ2-1, with D perhaps matching TRBD2 (6 bases). V lost 0 bases to trimming and J lost 5 bases, with 9 bases between them. The germline V gene has CDR1 SGHNT and CDR2 YYREEE (reference sequence). This CDR3 is 14 amino acids long. CDR3 loop: CASSLAGRDNEQFF. CDR3 DNA sequence: TGTGCCAGCAGCTTGGCCGGGAGAGACAATGAGCAGTTCTTC.

This clone appeared once. The chain combines TRBV30 with TRBJ1-5, with 7 positions matching TRBD1. Germline loops: CDR1 GTSNPN, CDR2 SVGIG (reference sequence). The length of the CDR3 is 13 residues. V trimming: 2 bases; J trimming: 5 bases; junction bases outside the gene matches: 3. The CDR3 coding sequence is TGTGCCTGGAGTAGACAGGGCGATCAGCCCCAGCATTTT. Protein sequence: CAWSRQGDQPQHF.

This clone was detected a few times. The chain combines TRBV5-5 with TRBJ1-3, with TRBD1 matching 7 bases. Germline V gene lookup returns CDR1 SGHKS and CDR2 YYEKEE (reference sequence). The ends lost 5 bases at V and 0 bases at J; junction bases unmatched: 5. The CDR3 is made up of 15 amino acids. The CDR3 DNA reads TGTGCCAGCAGTGGAACAGGGGACTCTGGAAACACCATATATTTT. Translation: CASSGTGDSGNTIYF.

The chain links TRBV19 to TRBJ2-7, with D maybe TRBD2 (6 bases). V lost 5 bases, J lost 1 base, and 12 bases lay in between. There are 14 residues in the CDR3. In germline, CDR1 is LNHDA, CDR2 SQIVND (reference sequence). CDR3 sequence reads: CASSLEGRSYEQYF. Here the CDR3 DNA reads TGTGCCAGTAGTTTGGAGGGTAGGTCCTACGAGCAGTACTTC.

The CDR3 here is CASSEGPTGFEQYF. In nucleotides, the CDR3 is TGTGCCAGCAGTGAAGGTCCTACGGGGTTCGAGCAGTACTTC. The rearrangement links TRBV6-1 to TRBJ2-7; D perhaps matches TRBD2 (5 bases). Germline CDR1 MNHNS, CDR2 SASEGT. The V end lost 1 base, the J end lost 6 bases, and 13 bases lay between the germline ends. CDR3 size: 14 residues.

This chain connects TRBV18 to TRBJ1-5, with a weak D call TRBD1 (6 bases). This CDR3 spans 13 amino acids. Germline loops: CDR1 KGHSH, CDR2 LQKENI. V lost 9 bases and J lost 1, with 10 bases in between. For the CDR3, the DNA is TGTGCCAGTTCAGGGGAGAGCAATCAGCCCCAGCATTTT. This translates into CASSGESNQPQHF. Based on the CDR3 plus reference TRBV18 and TRBJ1-5, the full variable domain is NAGVMQNPRHLVRRRGQEARLRCSPMKGHSHVYWYRQLPEEGLKFMVYLQKENIIDESGMPKERFSAEFPKEGPSILRIQQVVRGDSAAYFCASSGESNQPQHFGDGTRLSIL.

This clone was found once. The chain joins TRBV30 to TRBJ2-3; a weak D match, TRBD1 (6 bases). V gave up 3 bases and J gave up 0 bases, with 10 bases separating them. CDR1 GTSNPN and CDR2 SVGIG come from the germline V gene (reference sequence). The CDR3 length is 14 residues. CDR3 nucleotides: TGTGCCTGGAGATGGGGGCCGAGCACAGATACGCAGTATTTT. Protein product: CAWRWGPSTDTQYF.

This clone occurred once. This sequence joins TRBV7-7 and TRBJ2-3; 7 positions agree with TRBD2. Germline lookup yields CDR1 SSHAT and CDR2 FNYEAQ (reference sequence). V was pared by 5 bases and J by 1 base, with 3 bases of the junction left unmatched. The CDR3 totals 14 residues. CDR3 sequence (DNA): TGTGCCAGCAGCCACAGCGGGGGCACAGATACGCAGTATTTT. Translated, it gives CASSHSGGTDTQYF.

The CDR3 here is CAWSVWTEGSPLHF. CDR3 nucleotide sequence: TGTGCCTGGAGTGTCTGGACGGAGGGTTCACCCCTCCACTTT. V usage is TRBV30 and J usage is TRBJ1-6; no reliable D call. This CDR3 is 14 amino acids long. Germline values: CDR1 GTSNPN, CDR2 SVGIG (reference sequence). Trimming shortened V by 0 bases and J by 9 bases, and 12 bases separated the two germline ends.

This sequence joins TRBV7-3 and TRBJ2-1, with 10 nucleotides matching TRBD2. This CDR3 has 15 residues. CDR1 is SGHTA, CDR2 FQGTGA, per germline. With V trimmed by 4 bases and J by 4 bases, 4 bases remained unmatched. The CDR3 here is CASSSAGGRYNEQFF. CDR3 coding DNA: TGTGCCAGCAGCTCAGCGGGGGGGAGATACAATGAGCAGTTCTTC.

V usage is TRBV28 and J usage is TRBJ1-3; D is ambiguous. This CDR3 comprises 14 residues. V was pared by 2 bases and J by 0 bases, with 5 bases between. Germline V gene sequence: CDR1 MDHEN, CDR2 SYDVKM. This CDR3 is CASSLGSSGNTIYF. In DNA form, the CDR3 reads TGTGCCAGCAGTTTAGGTAGCTCTGGAAACACCATATATTTT.